What follows are 8 T cell receptor beta chains derived from one specimen sequenced in a study of blood T cell repertoires in COVID-19. The repertoire was sequenced with immunoSEQ multiplex PCR; TCRdb's copy has only in-frame clones and lacks some. The sample contains just under 300,000 clones, about 87% of which appear only once. Material: peripheral blood. These receptors came from a man between 65 and 79 years old with acute or convalescent COVID-19.

This sequence joins TRBV19 and TRBJ1-2; D possibly corresponds to TRBD1 (5 bases). Trimming pared 7 bases from V and 5 bases from J, leaving 23 bases between. There are 16 residues in the CDR3. In germline, CDR1 is LNHDA, CDR2 SQIVND (reference sequence). For the CDR3, the DNA is TGTGCCAGTACCCGAGGCCCACGGGGGAGTAGTTATGGCTACACCTTC. Its protein product is CASTRGPRGSSYGYTF.

The sample holds many counts of this clone. V usage is TRBV5-4 and J usage is TRBJ2-4; 8 nucleotides line up with TRBD2. The CDR3 has 15 residues. V trimming: 4 bases; J trimming: 0 bases; junction bases outside the gene matches: 3. Germline CDR1 and CDR2: SGHNT and YYREEE (reference sequence). The DNA for the CDR3 is TGTGCCAGCAGCGCCGCGGGGGGAGCCAAAAACATTCAGTACTTC. Its protein product is CASSAAGGAKNIQYF.

The chain links TRBV19 to TRBJ2-7; the D gene is possibly TRBD1 (6 bases). The V gene's germline CDR1 is LNHDA and CDR2 SQIVND (reference sequence). The CDR3 is 14 residues long. Trimming took 6 bases from V and 5 from J, leaving 17 bases between them. CDR3 sequence reads: CASRRTAYGHEQYF. The CDR3 DNA follows: TGTGCCAGTAGGCGGACAGCGTACGGCCACGAGCAGTACTTC.

The chain links TRBV4-3 to TRBJ2-7, with TRBD1 matching 8 bases. Germline values: CDR1 LGHNA, CDR2 YSLEER. The CDR3 extends over 14 amino acids. After removal of 0 bases from V and 7 bases from J, the junction contained 5 bases not matched to a gene. This CDR3 is CASSQDRGPWEQYF. CDR3 nucleotides: TGCGCCAGCAGCCAAGACAGGGGGCCTTGGGAGCAGTACTTC.

The gene calls are TRBV3-1 (or the pseudogene TRBV3-2) and TRBJ2-7; TRBD1 aligns across 7 bases. Germline-derived CDR1 and CDR2 are LGHDT and YNNKEL (reference sequence). The V gene end was trimmed by 0 bases and the J gene end by 6 bases; junction bases not matched to a gene: 11. This CDR3 region has 16 residues. CDR3 protein: CASSQDMFTGTVEQYF. CDR3 sequence (DNA): TGTGCCAGCAGCCAAGATATGTTTACAGGGACAGTCGAGCAGTACTTC.

The chain employs TRBV29-1 and TRBJ1-2; 9 nucleotides match TRBD1. Trimming cost V 6 bases and J 4 bases; bases outside gene matches: 6. The CDR3 is made up of 13 amino acids. Germline CDR1 SQVTM, CDR2 ANQGSEA. In DNA, the CDR3 is TGCAGCGTCCACAGGGGGCTGAGCTATGGCTACACCTTC. Translating gives CSVHRGLSYGYTF.

The rearrangement uses TRBV9 and TRBJ2-5; 7 bases fit TRBD1. This CDR3 has 15 amino acids. The germline CDR1 and CDR2 sequences are SGDLS and YYNGEE. The J segment lost 5 bases and the V segment lost 4 bases, leaving 11 bases of the junction unmatched. CDR3 DNA sequence: TGTGCCAGCAGCTATGGGACAGCTAAGGGGGAGACCCAGTACTTC. Its translation is CASSYGTAKGETQYF.

The chain couples TRBV20-1 to TRBJ2-1; D is unresolved. CDR1 and CDR2 (germline): DFQATT, SNEGSKA (reference sequence). V lost 2 bases and J 7 bases, leaving 3 bases between the germline ends. This CDR3 comprises 10 residues. The CDR3 is CSARLNEQFF. CDR3 sequence (DNA): TGCAGTGCTAGACTGAATGAGCAGTTCTTC.